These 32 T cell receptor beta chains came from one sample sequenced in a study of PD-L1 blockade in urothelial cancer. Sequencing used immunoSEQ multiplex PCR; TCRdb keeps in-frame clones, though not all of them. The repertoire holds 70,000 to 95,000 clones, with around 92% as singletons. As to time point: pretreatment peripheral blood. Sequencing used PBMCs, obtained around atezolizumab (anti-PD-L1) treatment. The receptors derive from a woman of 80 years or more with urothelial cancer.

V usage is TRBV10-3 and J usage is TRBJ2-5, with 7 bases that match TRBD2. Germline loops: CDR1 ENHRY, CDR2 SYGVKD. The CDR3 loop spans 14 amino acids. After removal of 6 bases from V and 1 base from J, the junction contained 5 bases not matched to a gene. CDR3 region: CAISPGGAQETQYF. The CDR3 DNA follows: TGTGCCATCAGCCCGGGGGGTGCCCAAGAGACCCAGTACTTC.

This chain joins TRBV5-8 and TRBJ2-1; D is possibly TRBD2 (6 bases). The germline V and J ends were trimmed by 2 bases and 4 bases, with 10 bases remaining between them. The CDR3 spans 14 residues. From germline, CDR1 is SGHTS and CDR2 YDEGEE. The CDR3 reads CASSLGTGYNEQFF. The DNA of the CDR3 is TGTGCCAGCAGCTTAGGGACTGGATACAATGAGCAGTTCTTC.

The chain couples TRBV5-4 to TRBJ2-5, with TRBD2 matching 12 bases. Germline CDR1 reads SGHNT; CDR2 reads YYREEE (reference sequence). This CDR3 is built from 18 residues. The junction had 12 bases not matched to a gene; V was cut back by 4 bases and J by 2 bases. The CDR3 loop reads CASSPGTSGPPSQETQYF. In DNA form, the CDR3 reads TGTGCCAGCAGCCCCGGGACTAGCGGGCCCCCATCTCAAGAGACCCAGTACTTC.

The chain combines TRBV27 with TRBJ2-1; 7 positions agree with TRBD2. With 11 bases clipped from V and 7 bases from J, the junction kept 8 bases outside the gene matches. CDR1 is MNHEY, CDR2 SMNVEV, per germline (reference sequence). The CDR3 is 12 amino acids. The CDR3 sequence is CAVWTRTNEQFF. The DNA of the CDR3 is TGTGCCGTCTGGACTAGAACAAATGAGCAGTTCTTC.

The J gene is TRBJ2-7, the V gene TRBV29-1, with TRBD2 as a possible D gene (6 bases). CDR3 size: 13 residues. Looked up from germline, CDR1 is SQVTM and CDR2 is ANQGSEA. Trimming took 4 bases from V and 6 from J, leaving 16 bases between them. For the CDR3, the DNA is TGCAGCGTTGCCAGTCTAGCGTCTGGCGAGCAGTACTTC. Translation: CSVASLASGEQYF.

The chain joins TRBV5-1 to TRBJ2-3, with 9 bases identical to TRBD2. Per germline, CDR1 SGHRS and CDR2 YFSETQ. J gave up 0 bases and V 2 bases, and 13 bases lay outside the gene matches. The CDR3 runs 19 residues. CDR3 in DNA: TGCGCCAGCAGCTTACTCCTGGGTAGCGGGAGTCTAAGCACAGATACGCAGTATTTT. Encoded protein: CASSLLLGSGSLSTDTQYF.

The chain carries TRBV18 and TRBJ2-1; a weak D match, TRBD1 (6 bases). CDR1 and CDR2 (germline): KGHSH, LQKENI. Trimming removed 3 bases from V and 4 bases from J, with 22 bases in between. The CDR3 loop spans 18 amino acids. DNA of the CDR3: TGTGCCAGCTCACCTCTCCGGGGCACAGGGACGCAATACAATGAGCAGTTCTTC. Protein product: CASSPLRGTGTQYNEQFF.

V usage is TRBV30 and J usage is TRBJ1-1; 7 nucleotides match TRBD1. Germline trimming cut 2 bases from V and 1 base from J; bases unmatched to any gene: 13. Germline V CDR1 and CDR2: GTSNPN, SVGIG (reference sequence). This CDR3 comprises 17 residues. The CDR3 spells CAWSPKGPGQQNTEAFF. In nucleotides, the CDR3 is TGTGCCTGGAGTCCGAAGGGGCCGGGACAGCAGAACACTGAAGCTTTCTTT.

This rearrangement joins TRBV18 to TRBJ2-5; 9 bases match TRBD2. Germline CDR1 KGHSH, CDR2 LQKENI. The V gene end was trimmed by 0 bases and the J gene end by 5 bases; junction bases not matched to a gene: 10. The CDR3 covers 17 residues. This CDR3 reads CASSPPVAGGPRETQYF. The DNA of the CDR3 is TGTGCCAGCTCACCACCGGTCGCGGGAGGGCCGCGGGAGACCCAGTACTTC.

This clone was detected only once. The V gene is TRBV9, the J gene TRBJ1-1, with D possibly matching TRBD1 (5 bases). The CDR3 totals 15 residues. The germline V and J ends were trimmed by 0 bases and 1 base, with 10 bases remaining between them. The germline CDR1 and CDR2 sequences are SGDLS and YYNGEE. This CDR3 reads CASSVATGPNTEAFF. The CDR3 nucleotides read TGTGCCAGCAGCGTAGCTACAGGTCCGAACACTGAAGCTTTCTTT.

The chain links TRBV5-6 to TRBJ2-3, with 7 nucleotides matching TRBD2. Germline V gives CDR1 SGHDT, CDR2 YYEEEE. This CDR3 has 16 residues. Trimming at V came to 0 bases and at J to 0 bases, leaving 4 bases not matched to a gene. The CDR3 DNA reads TGTGCCAGCAGCTTGGATAGTAGCGGGAGCACAGATACGCAGTATTTT. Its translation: CASSLDSSGSTDTQYF.

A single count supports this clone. The CDR3 nucleotides are TGTGCCAGCAGTTTTCCCGGGACGGGAGGGGAAAAACTGTTTTTT. Its translation is CASSFPGTGGEKLFF. The chain couples TRBV28 to TRBJ1-4; maybe TRBD1 (5 bases). The V gene lost 3 bases and the J gene lost 8 bases, with 16 bases spanning the gap. The germline V gene encodes CDR1 MDHEN and CDR2 SYDVKM. The CDR3 has 15 amino acids.

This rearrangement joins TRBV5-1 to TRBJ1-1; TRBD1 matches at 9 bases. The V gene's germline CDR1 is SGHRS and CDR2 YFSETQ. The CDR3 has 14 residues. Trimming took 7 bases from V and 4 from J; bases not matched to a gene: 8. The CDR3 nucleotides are TGCGCCAGCGGGGCTACAGGGGGCGGCACTGAAGCTTTCTTT. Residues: CASGATGGGTEAFF. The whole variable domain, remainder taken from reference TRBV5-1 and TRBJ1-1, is KAGVTQTPRYLIKTRGQQVTLSCSPISGHRSVSWYQQTPGQGLQFLFEYFSETQRNKGNFPGRFSGRQFSNSRSEMNVSTLELGDSALYLCASGATGGGTEAFFGQGTRLTVV.

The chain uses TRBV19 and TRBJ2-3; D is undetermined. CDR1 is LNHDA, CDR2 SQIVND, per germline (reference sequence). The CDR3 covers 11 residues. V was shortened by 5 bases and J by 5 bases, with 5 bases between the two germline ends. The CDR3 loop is CASSSLDTQYF. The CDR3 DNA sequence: TGTGCCAGTAGTTCTTTAGATACGCAGTATTTT.

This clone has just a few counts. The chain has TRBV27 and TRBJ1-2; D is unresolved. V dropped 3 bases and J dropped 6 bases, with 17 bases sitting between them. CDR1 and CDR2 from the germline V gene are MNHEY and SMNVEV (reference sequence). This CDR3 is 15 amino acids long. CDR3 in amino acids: CASSFLYEEPDGYTF. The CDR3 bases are TGTGCCAGCAGTTTCTTGTATGAGGAGCCGGATGGCTACACCTTC.

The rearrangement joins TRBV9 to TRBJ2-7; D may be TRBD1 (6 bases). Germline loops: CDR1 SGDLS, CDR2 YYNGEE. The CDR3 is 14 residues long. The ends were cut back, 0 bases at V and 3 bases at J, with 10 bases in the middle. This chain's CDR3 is CASSVGVGGYEQYF. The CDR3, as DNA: TGTGCCAGCAGCGTAGGTGTAGGGGGCTACGAGCAGTACTTC.

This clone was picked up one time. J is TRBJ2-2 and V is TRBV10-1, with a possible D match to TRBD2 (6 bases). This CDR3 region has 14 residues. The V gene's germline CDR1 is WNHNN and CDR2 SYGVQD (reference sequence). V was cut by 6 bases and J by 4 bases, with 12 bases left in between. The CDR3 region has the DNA TGCGCCAGCAGATTAGCGGAAACCACCGGGGAGCTGTTTTTT. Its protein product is CASRLAETTGELFF.

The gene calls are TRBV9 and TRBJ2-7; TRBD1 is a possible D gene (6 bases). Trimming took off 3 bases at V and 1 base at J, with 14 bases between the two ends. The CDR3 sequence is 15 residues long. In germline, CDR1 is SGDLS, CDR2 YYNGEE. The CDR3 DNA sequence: TGTGCCAGCAGCGCCACCCCCGGACAGTCCTACGAGCAGTACTTC. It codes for CASSATPGQSYEQYF.

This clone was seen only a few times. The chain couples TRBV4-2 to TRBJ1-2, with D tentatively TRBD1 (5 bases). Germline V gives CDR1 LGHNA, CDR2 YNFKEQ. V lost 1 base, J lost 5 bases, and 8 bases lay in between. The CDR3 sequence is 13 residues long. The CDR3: CASSQAGGYGYTF. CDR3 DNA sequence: TGTGCCAGCAGCCAAGCGGGGGGATATGGCTACACCTTC.

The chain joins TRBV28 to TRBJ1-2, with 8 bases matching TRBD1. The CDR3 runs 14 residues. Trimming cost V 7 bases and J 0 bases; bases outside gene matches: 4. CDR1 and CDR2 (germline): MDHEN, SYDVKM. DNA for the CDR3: TGTGCCAGCACCCCGGGACAGGCTAACTATGGCTACACCTTC. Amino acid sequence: CASTPGQANYGYTF.

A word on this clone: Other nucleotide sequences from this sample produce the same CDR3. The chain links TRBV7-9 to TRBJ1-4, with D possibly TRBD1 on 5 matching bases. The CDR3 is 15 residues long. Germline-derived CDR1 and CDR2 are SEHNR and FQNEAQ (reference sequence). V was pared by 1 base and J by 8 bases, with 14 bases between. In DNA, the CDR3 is TGTGCCAGCAGCTTAGGCGGGGGGGGACGCGAAAAACTGTTTTTT. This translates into CASSLGGGGREKLFF.

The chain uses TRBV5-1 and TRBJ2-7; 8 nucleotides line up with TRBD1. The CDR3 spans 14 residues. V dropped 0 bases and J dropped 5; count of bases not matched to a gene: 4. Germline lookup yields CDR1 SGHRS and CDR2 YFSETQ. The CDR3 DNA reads TGCGCCAGCAGCTTGGATAACAGGGGGAACGAGCAGTACTTC. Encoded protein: CASSLDNRGNEQYF.

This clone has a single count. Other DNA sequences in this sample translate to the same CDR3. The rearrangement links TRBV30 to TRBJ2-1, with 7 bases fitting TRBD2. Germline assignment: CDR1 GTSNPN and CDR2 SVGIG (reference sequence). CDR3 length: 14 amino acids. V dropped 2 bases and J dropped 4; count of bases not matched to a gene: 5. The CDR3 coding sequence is TGTGCCTGGAGTCCGGGACTACCATACAATGAGCAGTTCTTC. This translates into CAWSPGLPYNEQFF.

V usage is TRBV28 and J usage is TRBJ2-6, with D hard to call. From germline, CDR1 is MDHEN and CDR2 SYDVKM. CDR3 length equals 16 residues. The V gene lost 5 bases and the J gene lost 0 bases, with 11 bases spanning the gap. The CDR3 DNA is TGTGCCAGCAGTAGTTACCTGAGCTCTGGGGCCAACGTCCTGACTTTC. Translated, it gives CASSSYLSSGANVLTF. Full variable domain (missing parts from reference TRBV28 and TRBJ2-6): DVKVTQSSRYLVKRTGEKVFLECVQDMDHENMFWYRQDPGLGLRLIYFSYDVKMKEKGDIPEGYSVSREKKERFSLILESASTNQTSMYLCASSSYLSSGANVLTFGAGSRLTVL.

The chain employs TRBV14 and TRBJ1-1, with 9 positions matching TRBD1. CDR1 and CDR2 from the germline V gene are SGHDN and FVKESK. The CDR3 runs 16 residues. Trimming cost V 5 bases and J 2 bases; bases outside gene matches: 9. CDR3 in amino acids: CASSLRTGGGNTEAFF. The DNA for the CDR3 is TGTGCCAGCAGCTTAAGAACAGGGGGCGGCAACACTGAAGCTTTCTTT. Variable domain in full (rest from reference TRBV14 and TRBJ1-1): EAGVTQFPSHSVIEKGQTVTLRCDPISGHDNLYWYRRVMGKEIKFLLHFVKESKQDESGMPNNRFLAERTGGTYSTLKVQPAELEDSGVYFCASSLRTGGGNTEAFFGQGTRLTVV.

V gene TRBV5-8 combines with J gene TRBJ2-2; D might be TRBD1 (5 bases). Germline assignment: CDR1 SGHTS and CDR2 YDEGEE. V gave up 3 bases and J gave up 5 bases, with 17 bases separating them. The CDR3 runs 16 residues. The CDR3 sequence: CASSSLGRQNTGELFF. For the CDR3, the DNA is TGTGCCAGCAGCTCATTGGGGCGGCAGAATACCGGGGAGCTGTTTTTT.

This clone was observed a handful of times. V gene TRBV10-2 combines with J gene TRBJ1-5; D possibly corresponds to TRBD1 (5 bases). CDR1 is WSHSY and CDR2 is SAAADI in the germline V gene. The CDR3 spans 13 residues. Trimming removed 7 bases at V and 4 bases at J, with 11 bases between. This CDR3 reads CASTSRGNQPQHF. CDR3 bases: TGCGCCAGCACCAGCCGGGGGAATCAGCCCCAGCATTTT.

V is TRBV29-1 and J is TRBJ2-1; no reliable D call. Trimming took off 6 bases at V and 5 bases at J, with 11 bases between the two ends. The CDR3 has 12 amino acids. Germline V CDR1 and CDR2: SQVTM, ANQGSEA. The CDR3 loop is CSVRFLDNEQFF. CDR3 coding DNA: TGCAGCGTGCGCTTCCTGGACAATGAGCAGTTCTTC.

The CDR3 DNA reads TGTGCCAGCAGCCGAGGACAGCCTACCAACAATGAGCAGTTCTTC. Translated, it gives CASSRGQPTNNEQFF. The gene calls are TRBV28 and TRBJ2-1; possible D gene TRBD1, 6 bases. Per germline, CDR1 MDHEN and CDR2 SYDVKM. CDR3 size: 15 residues. V lost 6 bases, J lost 5 bases, and 17 bases lay in between.

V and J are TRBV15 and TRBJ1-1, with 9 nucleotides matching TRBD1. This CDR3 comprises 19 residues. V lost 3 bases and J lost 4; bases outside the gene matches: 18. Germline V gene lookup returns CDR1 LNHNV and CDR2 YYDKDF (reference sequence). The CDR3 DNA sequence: TGTGCCACCAGCAGCCACGGGGGACAGGGTATTACAGCGGGCACTGAAGCTTTCTTT. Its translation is CATSSHGGQGITAGTEAFF.

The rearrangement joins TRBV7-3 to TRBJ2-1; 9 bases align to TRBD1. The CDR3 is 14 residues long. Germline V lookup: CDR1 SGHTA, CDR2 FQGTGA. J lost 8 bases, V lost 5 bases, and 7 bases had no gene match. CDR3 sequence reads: CASSRDREDHEQFF. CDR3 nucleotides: TGTGCCAGCAGCCGGGACAGGGAGGACCATGAGCAGTTCTTC.

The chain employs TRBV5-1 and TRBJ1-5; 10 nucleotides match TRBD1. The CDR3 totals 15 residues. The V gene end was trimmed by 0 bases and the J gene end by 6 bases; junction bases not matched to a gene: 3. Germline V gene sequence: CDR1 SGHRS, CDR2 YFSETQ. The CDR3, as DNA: TGCGCCAGCAGCTTGGGACAGGGGGCATCTCAGCCCCAGCATTTT. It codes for CASSLGQGASQPQHF.